This T cell receptor beta chain was retrieved from a study of blood T cell repertoires in COVID-19. As handled by the study authors: Reference gene primer amplification in the assay estimated nucleated cell counts. Sequenced by immunoSEQ multiplex PCR; TCRdb stores in-frame clones only, minus some. D and trimming were read from the DNA, whereas the V and J calls and clone size are those reported in that table. The data show a few hundred thousand clones, roughly 90% seen once. Participants were aged about 18 to 100 years, lived in 20 to 25 US areas, and enrolled virtually. Among Cohort 3 donors, those recovered had two negative PCRs, clearance, or symptom resolution. This CDR3 spans 16 amino acids. V gave up 3 bases and J gave up 1 base; unmatched junction bases: 7. Germline V gene lookup returns CDR1 KGHSH and CDR2 LQKENI.

The sample taken for sequencing was PBMCs or T cells enriched from blood (not recorded which). The source is a woman in her 30s who had recovered from COVID-19. This chain connects TRBV18 to TRBJ1-1; 8 bases map to TRBD1. CDR3 bases: TGTGCCAGCTCACCTTCTGGGACAGGCCCGAACACTGAAGCTTTCTTT. The encoded protein is CASSPSGTGPNTEAFF.